The 5 T cell receptor beta chains below all came from one sample that was sequenced in a study of shared clonotypes between healthy human individuals. Sequencing was performed with immunoSEQ multiplex PCR; in TCRdb, only in-frame clones are kept and a portion is missing. The sample yields about 1 million clones, under 80% seen once. Sequencing used memory CD4+ T cells sorted from blood. The sample's subset: CD45RA-negative fraction. The source is a man younger than 35 in good health.

This chain connects TRBV5-5 to TRBJ2-5; unclear D gene. CDR1 is SGHKS and CDR2 is YYEKEE in the germline V gene (reference sequence). This CDR3 is 13 amino acids long. V was cut by 0 bases and J by 4 bases, with 7 bases left in between. CDR3 DNA sequence: TGTGCCAGCAGCTTGGTCGCAGCAGAGACCCAGTACTTC. Its translation is CASSLVAAETQYF.

There are many counts of this clone. V usage is TRBV7-2 and J usage is TRBJ1-1; D possibly corresponds to TRBD1 (5 bases). Germline CDR1 SGHTA, CDR2 FQGNSA. Trimming shortened V by 5 bases and J by 5 bases, and 12 bases separated the two germline ends. The CDR3 extends over 13 amino acids. Here the CDR3 DNA reads TGTGCCAGCAGCCAACTGCAGGGTACTGAAGCTTTCTTT. The encoded protein is CASSQLQGTEAFF.

The gene calls are TRBV7-8 and TRBJ2-5, with 7 bases that match TRBD1. The tail of the sequence fits TRBJ2-7 better, so the J call may be wrong. Germline V lookup: CDR1 SGHVS, CDR2 FQNEAQ. The CDR3 covers 14 residues. In nucleotides, the CDR3 is TGTGCCAGCAGCCCGGGACAGTTACTATACGAGCAGTACTTC. It specifies CASSPGQLLYEQYF.

V and J are TRBV11-2 and TRBJ2-5; 10 bases agree with TRBD2. In germline, CDR1 is SGHAT, CDR2 FQNNGV. This CDR3 has 13 residues. V trimming: 6 bases; J trimming: 10 bases; junction bases outside the gene matches: 8. CDR3 sequence (DNA): TGTGCCAGCAGGACTAGCGGGCCCTCCGTCCAGTACTTC. Its translation: CASRTSGPSVQYF.

The chain couples TRBV18 to TRBJ1-1, with 11 bases lining up with TRBD1. CDR1 and CDR2 (germline): KGHSH, LQKENI. The CDR3 extends over 13 amino acids. J gave up 10 bases and V 5 bases, and 6 bases lay outside the gene matches. The CDR3 loop reads CASSSGQGVIAFF. CDR3 in DNA: TGTGCCAGCTCATCGGGACAGGGGGTTATAGCTTTCTTT.